This record covers a single TCR beta chain. This sample was taken from a study of blood T cell repertoires in COVID-19. Study-wide background: Italy, Spain and the United States were the sources of the convalescent and acute COVID-19 samples.

Clones were read by immunoSEQ multiplex PCR, and TCRdb kept only the in-frame ones, dropping some. The sample records 40,000 or so clones, over 75% being singletons. Germline V gene data show CDR1 as SGDLS and CDR2 as YYNGEE. Trimming cost V 0 bases and J 1 base, with 10 bases left between them. The CDR3 spans 16 residues. The clonotype originates from a human donor in a cohort sampled during active COVID-19. The chain recombines TRBV9 with TRBJ2-2; a weak D match, TRBD1 (6 bases). The sample was peripheral blood. The CDR3 region is CASSVDPGVNTGELFF. In nucleotides, the CDR3 is TGTGCCAGCAGCGTAGATCCAGGGGTGAACACCGGGGAGCTGTTTTTT. Based on the CDR3 plus reference TRBV9 and TRBJ2-2, the full variable domain is DSGVTQTPKHLITATGQRVTLRCSPRSGDLSVYWYQQSLDQGLQFLIQYYNGEERAKGNILERFSAQQFPDLHSELNLSSLELGDSALYFCASSVDPGVNTGELFFGEGSRLTVL.